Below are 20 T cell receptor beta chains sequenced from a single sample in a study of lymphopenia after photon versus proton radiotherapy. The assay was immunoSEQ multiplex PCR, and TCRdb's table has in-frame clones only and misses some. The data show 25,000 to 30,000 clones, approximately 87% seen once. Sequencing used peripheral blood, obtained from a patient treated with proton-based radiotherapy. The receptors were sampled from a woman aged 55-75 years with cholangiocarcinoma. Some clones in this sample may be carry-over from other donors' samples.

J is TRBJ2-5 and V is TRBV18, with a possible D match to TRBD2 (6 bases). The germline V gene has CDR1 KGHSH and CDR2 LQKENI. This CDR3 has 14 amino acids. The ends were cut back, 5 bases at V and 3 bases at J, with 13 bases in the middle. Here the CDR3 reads CASSSNGGEETQYF. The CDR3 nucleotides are TGTGCCAGCTCATCGAATGGCGGGGAAGAGACCCAGTACTTC.

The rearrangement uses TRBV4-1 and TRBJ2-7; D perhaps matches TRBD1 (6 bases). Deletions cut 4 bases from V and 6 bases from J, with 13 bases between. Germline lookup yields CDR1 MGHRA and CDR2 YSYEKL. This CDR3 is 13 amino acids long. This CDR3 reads CASSPGWGLEQYF. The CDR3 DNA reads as TGCGCCAGCAGCCCGGGATGGGGGCTCGAGCAGTACTTC.

The CDR3 nucleotides read TGCGCCAGCAGCTTCAAGGGCACCGGGGAGCTGTTTTTT. Translating it yields CASSFKGTGELFF. The chain couples TRBV5-1 to TRBJ2-2; D not resolved. The CDR3 contains 13 residues. The V gene's germline CDR1 is SGHRS and CDR2 YFSETQ. The V and J ends lost 2 bases and 4 bases respectively, with 6 bases between them.

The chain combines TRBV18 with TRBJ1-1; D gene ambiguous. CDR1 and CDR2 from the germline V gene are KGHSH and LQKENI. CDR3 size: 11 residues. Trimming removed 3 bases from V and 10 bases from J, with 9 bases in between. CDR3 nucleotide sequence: TGTGCCAGCTCACCCGATAGTGTAGCTTTCTTT. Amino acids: CASSPDSVAFF.

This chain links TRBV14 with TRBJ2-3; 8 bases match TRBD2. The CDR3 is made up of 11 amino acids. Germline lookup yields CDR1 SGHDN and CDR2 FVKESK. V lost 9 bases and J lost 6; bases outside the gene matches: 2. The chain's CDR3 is CASQRGDTQYF. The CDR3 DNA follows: TGTGCCAGTCAGCGGGGGGATACGCAGTATTTT.

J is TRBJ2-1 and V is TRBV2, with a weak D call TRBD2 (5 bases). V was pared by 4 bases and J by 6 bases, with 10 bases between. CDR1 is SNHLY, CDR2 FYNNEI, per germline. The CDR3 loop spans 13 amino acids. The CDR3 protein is CASSGEGVNEQFF. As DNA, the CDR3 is TGTGCCAGCAGTGGAGAGGGCGTCAATGAGCAGTTCTTC. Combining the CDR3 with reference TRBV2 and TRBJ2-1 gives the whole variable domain EPEVTQTPSHQVTQMGQEVILRCVPISNHLYFYWYRQILGQKVEFLVSFYNNEISEKSEIFDDQFSVERPDGSNFTLKIRSTKLEDSAMYFCASSGEGVNEQFFGPGTRLTVL.

DNA for the CDR3: TGCGCCAGCAGCCAGACCGGGCCCCGGAATGAAAAACTGTTTTTT. It is translated as CASSQTGPRNEKLFF. The chain joins TRBV4-1 to TRBJ1-4; D is uncertain. V was trimmed by 3 bases and J by 5 bases, leaving 13 bases between them. The germline CDR1 and CDR2 sequences are MGHRA and YSYEKL. The CDR3 runs 15 residues.

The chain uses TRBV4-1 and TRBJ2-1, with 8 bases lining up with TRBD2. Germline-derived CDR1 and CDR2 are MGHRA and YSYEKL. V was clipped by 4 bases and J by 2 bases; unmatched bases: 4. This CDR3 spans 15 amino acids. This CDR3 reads CASSPAGGTYNEQFF. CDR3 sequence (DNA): TGCGCCAGCAGCCCCGCGGGGGGCACCTACAATGAGCAGTTCTTC.

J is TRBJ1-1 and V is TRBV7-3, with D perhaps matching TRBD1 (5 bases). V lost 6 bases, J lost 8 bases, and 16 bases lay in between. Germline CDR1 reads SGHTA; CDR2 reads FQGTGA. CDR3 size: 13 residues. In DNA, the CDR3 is TGTGCCAGCAGGCATAGCTTCGACAGCGAAGCTTTCTTT. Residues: CASRHSFDSEAFF.

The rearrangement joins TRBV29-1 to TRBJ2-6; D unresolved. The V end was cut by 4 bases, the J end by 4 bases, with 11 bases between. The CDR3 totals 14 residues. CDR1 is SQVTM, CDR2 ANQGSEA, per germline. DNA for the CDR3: TGCAGCGTTGTCGACCCCCCGGGGGCCAACGTCCTGACTTTC. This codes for CSVVDPPGANVLTF.

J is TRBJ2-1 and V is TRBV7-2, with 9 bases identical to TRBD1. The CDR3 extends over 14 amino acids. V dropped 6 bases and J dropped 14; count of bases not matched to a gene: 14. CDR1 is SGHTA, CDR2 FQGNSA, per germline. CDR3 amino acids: CASSRDRGNEEEFF. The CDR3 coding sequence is TGTGCCAGCAGTAGAGACAGGGGGAACGAGGAGGAGTTCTTC.

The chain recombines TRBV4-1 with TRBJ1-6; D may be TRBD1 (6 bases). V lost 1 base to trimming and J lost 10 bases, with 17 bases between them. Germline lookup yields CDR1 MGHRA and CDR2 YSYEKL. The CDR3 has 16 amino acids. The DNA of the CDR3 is TGCGCCAGCAGCCAAGGCCGGGGCGGGGGCAGGTCACCCCTCCACTTT. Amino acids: CASSQGRGGGRSPLHF.

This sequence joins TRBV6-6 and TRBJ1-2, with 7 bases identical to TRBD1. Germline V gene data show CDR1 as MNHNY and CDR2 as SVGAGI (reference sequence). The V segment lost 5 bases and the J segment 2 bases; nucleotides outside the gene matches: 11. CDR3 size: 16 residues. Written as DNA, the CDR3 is TGTGCCAGCAGTCCAAACCGACAGGGTACCAACTATGGCTACACCTTC. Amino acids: CASSPNRQGTNYGYTF.

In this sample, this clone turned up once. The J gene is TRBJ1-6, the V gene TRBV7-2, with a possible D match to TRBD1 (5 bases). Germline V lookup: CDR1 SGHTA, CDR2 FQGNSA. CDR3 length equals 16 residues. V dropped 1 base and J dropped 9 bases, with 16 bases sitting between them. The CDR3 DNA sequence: TGTGCCAGCAGCTTAGTGGGGCGAGGGGTAGTTTCACCCCTCCACTTT. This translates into CASSLVGRGVVSPLHF.

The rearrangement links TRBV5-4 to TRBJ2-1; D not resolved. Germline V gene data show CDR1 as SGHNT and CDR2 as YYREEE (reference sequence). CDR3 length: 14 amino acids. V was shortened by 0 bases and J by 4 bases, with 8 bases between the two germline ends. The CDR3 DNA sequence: TGTGCCAGCAGCTTGGGCAGGAATTACAATGAGCAGTTCTTC. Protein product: CASSLGRNYNEQFF.

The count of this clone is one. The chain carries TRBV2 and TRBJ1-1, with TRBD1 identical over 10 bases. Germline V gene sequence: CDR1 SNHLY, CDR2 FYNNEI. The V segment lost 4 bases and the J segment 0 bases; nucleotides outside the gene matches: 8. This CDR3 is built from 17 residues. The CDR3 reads CASSGQGARRLNTEAFF. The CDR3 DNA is TGTGCCAGCAGTGGACAGGGGGCCCGAAGATTGAACACTGAAGCTTTCTTT.

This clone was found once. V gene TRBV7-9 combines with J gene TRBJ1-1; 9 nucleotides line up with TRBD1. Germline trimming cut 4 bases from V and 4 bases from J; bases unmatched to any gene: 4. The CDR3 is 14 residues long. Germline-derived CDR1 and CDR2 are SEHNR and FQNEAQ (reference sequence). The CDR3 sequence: CASSWGTGSTEAFF. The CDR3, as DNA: TGTGCCAGCAGCTGGGGGACAGGGAGCACTGAAGCTTTCTTT.

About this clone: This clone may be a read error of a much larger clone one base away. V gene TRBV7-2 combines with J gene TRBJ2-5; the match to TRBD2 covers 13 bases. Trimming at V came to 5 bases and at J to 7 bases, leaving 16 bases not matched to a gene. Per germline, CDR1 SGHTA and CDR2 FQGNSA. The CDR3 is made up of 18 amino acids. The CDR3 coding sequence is TGTGCCAGCAGCCCACCTCCCGGGACTAGCGGGATTGTGGGGACCCAGTACTTC. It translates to CASSPPPGTSGIVGTQYF.

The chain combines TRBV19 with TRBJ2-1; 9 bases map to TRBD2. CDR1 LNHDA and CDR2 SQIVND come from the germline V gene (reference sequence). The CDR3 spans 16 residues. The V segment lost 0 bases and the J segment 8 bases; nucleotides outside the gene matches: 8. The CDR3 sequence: CASSIDRSGSSDEQFF. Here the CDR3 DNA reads TGTGCCAGTAGTATAGATCGTAGCGGGAGTTCAGATGAGCAGTTCTTC.

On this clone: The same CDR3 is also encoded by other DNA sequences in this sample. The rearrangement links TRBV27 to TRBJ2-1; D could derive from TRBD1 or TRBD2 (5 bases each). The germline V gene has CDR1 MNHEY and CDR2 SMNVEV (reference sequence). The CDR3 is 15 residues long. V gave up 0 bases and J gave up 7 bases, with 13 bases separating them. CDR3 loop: CASSLSGGAGNEQFF. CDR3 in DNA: TGTGCCAGCAGTTTATCTGGGGGAGCTGGGAATGAGCAGTTCTTC.